The 5 T cell receptor beta chains presented below share a single source sample, sequenced in a study of cytomegalovirus exposure and HLA in healthy donors. The PCR had 60 Vbeta and 13 Jbeta primers. Libraries were prepared by immunoSEQ multiplex PCR; TCRdb keeps only in-frame clonotypes and omits some of them. Found here are roughly 100,000 clones, about three quarters of them singletons; the top ten hold over 7.5%. Input material: PBMCs. The source of these receptors is a woman in her 40s in good health and CMV-seropositive.

The CDR3 DNA reads TGTGCCAGCAGCCGAGGGGACAGAGGGGAGCAGTTCTTC. Encoded protein: CASSRGDRGEQFF. The rearrangement links TRBV6-5 to TRBJ2-1; 7 nucleotides line up with TRBD1. Per the germline V gene, CDR1 is MNHEY and CDR2 is SVGAGI. The CDR3 runs 13 residues. Germline trimming cut 6 bases from V and 10 bases from J; bases unmatched to any gene: 9.

The V call is TRBV20-1, the J call TRBJ2-3; TRBD2 agrees at 7 bases. Trimming removed 7 bases from V and 8 bases from J; junction bases left unmatched: 0. The CDR3 length is 9 residues. Germline CDR1 reads DFQATT; CDR2 reads SNEGSKA (reference sequence). CDR3 in amino acids: CSGGSTQYF. In DNA form, the CDR3 reads TGCAGTGGCGGGAGTACGCAGTATTTT.

J is TRBJ2-7 and V is TRBV5-1, with D possibly TRBD1 on 6 matching bases. Trimming removed 0 bases from V and 2 bases from J, with 12 bases in between. This CDR3 region has 15 residues. Germline V lookup: CDR1 SGHRS, CDR2 YFSETQ. CDR3 loop: CASSLVSGQPYEQYF. In DNA, the CDR3 is TGCGCCAGCAGCTTGGTGTCCGGACAGCCCTACGAGCAGTACTTC.

The chain employs TRBV5-4 and TRBJ1-1; 7 bases line up with TRBD1. CDR1 and CDR2 from the germline V gene are SGHNT and YYREEE (reference sequence). Trimming at V came to 4 bases and at J to 4 bases, leaving 4 bases not matched to a gene. The CDR3 spans 13 residues. The CDR3 loop is CASSTDRVTEAFF. The CDR3 DNA sequence: TGTGCCAGCAGCACAGACAGGGTCACTGAAGCTTTCTTT.

This rearrangement joins TRBV5-1 to TRBJ2-3; the D gene is possibly TRBD1 (6 bases). From germline, CDR1 is SGHRS and CDR2 YFSETQ. The ends were cut back, 0 bases at V and 4 bases at J, with 21 bases in the middle. The CDR3 is made up of 18 amino acids. CDR3 loop: CASSLGARGQLLSDTQYF. The DNA of the CDR3 is TGCGCCAGCAGCTTGGGTGCCAGGGGCCAACTTTTATCAGATACGCAGTATTTT. The full variable domain, rest sourced from reference TRBV5-1 and TRBJ2-3, is KAGVTQTPRYLIKTRGQQVTLSCSPISGHRSVSWYQQTPGQGLQFLFEYFSETQRNKGNFPGRFSGRQFSNSRSEMNVSTLELGDSALYLCASSLGARGQLLSDTQYFGPGTRLTVL.